A selection of T cell receptor beta chains follows, all from one sample in a study of cytomegalovirus exposure and HLA in healthy donors. Data came from immunoSEQ multiplex PCR; TCRdb stores just in-frame clones and leaves some out. The sample records approximately 160,000 clones, 80% being singletons. The sequencing sample was made of PBMCs. Receptor source: a woman aged 50 to 60 in good health and CMV-seropositive. Each CDR3 is given with its conserved first and last residue. Each record gives: J gene, D gene, clone size, V gene, CDR3 protein, CDR3 DNA. The D gene is left open where the match is weak. Some rows have no size entry. The others give once, few or many, or a class for an expanded clone.

>TRBJ1-1|TRBD1|NA|TRBV5-1
CASRGQGNTEAFF
TGCGCCAGCAGGGGACAGGGGAACACTGAAGCTTTCTTT
>TRBJ1-4|TRBD1|NA|TRBV5-1
CASRSEQGLYGGLFF
TGCGCCAGCAGATCGGAACAGGGGCTATATGGGGGACTGTTTTTT
>TRBJ2-7|TRBD1|NA|TRBV4-1
CASSQVGSRGFHEQYF
TGCGCCAGCAGCCAAGTAGGGTCCAGGGGGTTCCACGAGCAGTACTTC
>TRBJ2-7|TRBD2|NA|TRBV7-3
CASSPGGEQYF
TGTGCCAGCAGCCCGGGAGGGGAGCAGTACTTC
>TRBJ1-3|TRBD1|once|TRBV7-2
CASSSGQGAGNTIYF
TGTGCCAGCAGTTCAGGACAGGGAGCCGGAAACACCATATATTTT
>TRBJ2-7|TRBD2|NA|TRBV15
CATSRDLGTSGSYEQYF
TGTGCCACCAGCAGAGATCTTGGGACTAGCGGGAGTTACGAGCAGTACTTC
>TRBJ1-2|TRBD1|NA|TRBV7-9
CASDGQGRSGYGYTF
TGTGCCAGTGACGGACAGGGTCGCTCCGGCTATGGCTACACCTTC
>TRBJ2-7|TRBD1|NA|TRBV4-1
CASSMGELRQGAHYEQYF
TGCGCCAGCAGCATGGGTGAGCTACGACAGGGGGCGCACTACGAGCAGTACTTC
>TRBJ2-2|TRBD2|NA|TRBV7-3
CASSLLTSGSSGELFF
TGTGCCAGCAGCTTACTAACTAGCGGGAGTTCCGGGGAGCTGTTTTTT
>TRBJ1-5|NA|NA|TRBV30
CAWSSFSNQPQHF
TGTGCCTGGAGTAGCTTTAGCAATCAGCCCCAGCATTTT
>TRBJ2-1|NA|few|TRBV7-2
CASSLVVGGSYNEQFF
TGTGCCAGCAGCTTAGTAGTGGGGGGCTCCTACAATGAGCAGTTCTTC
>TRBJ1-2|NA|NA|TRBV28
CASGGEYGYTF
TGTGCCAGCGGGGGGGAATATGGCTACACCTTC
>TRBJ2-1|TRBD1|NA|TRBV19
CASSIETDRSASHGEQFF
TGTGCCAGTAGTATAGAGACGGACAGGTCAGCAAGCCACGGTGAGCAGTTCTTC
>TRBJ2-1|NA|once|TRBV7-3
CASSSRRGADNEQFF
TGTGCCAGCAGCTCGCGTCGCGGAGCGGACAATGAGCAGTTCTTC
>TRBJ2-1|NA|NA|TRBV9
CASSPRLSLSNEQFF
TGTGCCAGCAGCCCCCGGCTTAGCCTATCCAATGAGCAGTTCTTC
>TRBJ2-7|TRBD2|NA|TRBV7-2
CASSLLAGVLGEQYF
TGTGCCAGCAGCTTATTAGCGGGGGTCCTAGGAGAGCAGTACTTC
>TRBJ1-2|NA|NA|TRBV4-1
CASSQDFPGYGYTF
TGCGCCAGCAGCCAAGATTTCCCAGGTTATGGCTACACCTTC
>TRBJ2-3|TRBD2|NA|TRBV4-2
CASSQGGLAGGKDTQYF
TGTGCCAGCAGCCAAGGGGGACTAGCGGGAGGGAAAGATACGCAGTATTTT
>TRBJ2-3|TRBD2|NA|TRBV9
CASSVGRGVGSTDTQYF
TGTGCCAGCAGCGTAGGTCGGGGGGTCGGTAGCACAGATACGCAGTATTTT
>TRBJ2-7|NA|NA|TRBV30
CAWSLGPYEQYF
TGTGCCTGGAGTCTGGGGCCCTACGAGCAGTACTTC